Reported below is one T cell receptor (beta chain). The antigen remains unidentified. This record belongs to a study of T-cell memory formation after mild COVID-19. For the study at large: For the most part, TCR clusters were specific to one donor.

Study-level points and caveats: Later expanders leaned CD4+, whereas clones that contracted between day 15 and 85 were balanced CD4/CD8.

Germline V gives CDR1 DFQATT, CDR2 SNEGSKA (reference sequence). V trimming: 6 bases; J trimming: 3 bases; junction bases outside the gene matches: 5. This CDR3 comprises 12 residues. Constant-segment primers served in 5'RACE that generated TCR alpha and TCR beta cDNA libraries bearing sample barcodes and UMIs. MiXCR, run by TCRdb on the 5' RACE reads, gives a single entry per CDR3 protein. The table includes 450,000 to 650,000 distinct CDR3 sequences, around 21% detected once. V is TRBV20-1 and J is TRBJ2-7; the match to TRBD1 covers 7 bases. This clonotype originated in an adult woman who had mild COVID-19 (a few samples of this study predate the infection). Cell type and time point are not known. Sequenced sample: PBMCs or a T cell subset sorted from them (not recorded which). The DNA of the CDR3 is TGCAGTGCGCAAGGGACAGTCTACGAGCAGTACTTC. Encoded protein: CSAQGTVYEQYF.